The sequence of this T cell receptor (beta chain) was determined in a study of PD-L1 blockade in urothelial cancer (dated by TCRdb to 2016 to 2017). Concerning the study at large: Every patient began therapy in the mid-2010s and was given atezolizumab 1,200 mg intravenously every 3 weeks. About 90% of the roughly 29 patients were males with bladder-origin urothelial cancer, and about 60% of the 29 reported a prior smoking history. Patients had an ECOG performance status of 0 or 1 and had received between 0 and 3 prior chemotherapy regimens. Blood samples were analyzed at 3 weeks after treatment start (second dose) and at 6 weeks after treatment start. A median of roughly 140,000 T cells and roughly 80,000 unique TCRs was obtained from blood samples, and a median clonality of approximately 0.086 was observed. An exploratory multi-omic analysis was conducted of the somatic, immune and clinical correlates of response to PD-L1 blockade with atezolizumab in urothelial cancer. Pretreatment tumor samples and matched peripheral blood, collected serially before and after atezolizumab treatment, underwent TCR sequencing. Progression-free survival longer than 6 months counted as durable clinical benefit, and TCR features were additionally tested against both progression-free and overall survival. Whole exome sequencing and RNA sequencing of pretreatment tumors were performed alongside TCR sequencing in the same patients. Durable clinical benefit was achieved by nine patients and was not achieved by 20 patients. Around 30 patients had pretreatment blood TCR-seq, some 25 had at least one posttreatment blood collection, and some 25 had tumor TCR-seq. The research as a whole found: A pretreatment peripheral blood TCR clonality below the median was linked to improved progression-free and overall survival. Because the sample size was small (n of about 29) and many of the analyses were exploratory, the results are meant to be hypothesis-generating. Patients with durable benefit showed greater expansion of tumor-associated TCR clones in peripheral blood 3 weeks after starting treatment (n = 22, p = 0.022).

Points on this clone: This receptor's antigen is unknown. Nothing much larger sits one base from this clone, and base qualities are not available.

The CDR3, from cysteine to phenylalanine, totals 14 residues. The read is trimmed to its CDR3 DNA, 42 bases read in frame from base 1. Deletion took 2 bases off V and 1 base off J, with a span of 8 bases between the germline ends. Sequences SEHNR (CDR1) and FQNEAQ (CDR2) are obtained from the germline V gene (reference sequence). In light of the paper, this sample's time point label describes: pretreatment peripheral blood. The cohort included 25 to 30 patients with locally advanced or metastatic urothelial carcinoma who were treated at Memorial Sloan Kettering on a trial protocol. Peripheral blood mononuclear cells were collected pretreatment and during treatment, with between 1 and 8 total time points obtained per patient. The Qiagen DNeasy Blood extraction kit was used to purify genomic DNA from total PBMCs and tumor samples. PBMCs were collected pretreatment and during treatment and were isolated and stored as previously described.

Synthetic TCR analog templates were spiked into each PCR to estimate absolute template abundance from read counts. Using the immunoSEQ assay, TCRbeta CDR3 regions were amplified from genomic DNA with bias-controlled V and J gene primers. Rearranged TCRbeta segments were sequenced at approximately 20X coverage. The authors' analysis ran thus. Sequencing errors were corrected by clustering and CDR3s were annotated against IMGT to assign V, D and J genes. Downstream analyses used only productive TCRbeta rearrangements, leaving out any out-of-frame or stop-codon sequences. Clonality was computed as one minus Shannon entropy normalized by the log of the number of unique productive sequences. Clones differing between time points or between blood and tumor were identified using Fisher's exact test with Benjamini-Hochberg correction, with an adjusted p below 0.01 applied as the threshold. TCRdb re-hosts the immuneACCESS table, in-frame sequences only. Its copies lack some clones; in the studies checked, an unresolved V gene accounts for under half of them, and the cause for the rest is not known. V and J calls and clone size are those listed in that table; D and trimming were worked out from the DNA. The table for this sample lists 45,000 to 60,000 clones; less than 90% of them were counted only once. The ten largest account for around 14% of the sample.

Sequencing used PBMCs, obtained around atezolizumab (anti-PD-L1) treatment. This chain is built from TRBV7-9 and TRBJ1-1; TRBD1 could be the D gene, as 5 bases match. This TCR came from a man aged 70 or older with urothelial cancer. The CDR3 reads CASSLQGPNTEAFF. At the DNA level, the sequence is TGTGCCAGCAGCTTACAGGGTCCGAACACTGAAGCTTTCTTT.